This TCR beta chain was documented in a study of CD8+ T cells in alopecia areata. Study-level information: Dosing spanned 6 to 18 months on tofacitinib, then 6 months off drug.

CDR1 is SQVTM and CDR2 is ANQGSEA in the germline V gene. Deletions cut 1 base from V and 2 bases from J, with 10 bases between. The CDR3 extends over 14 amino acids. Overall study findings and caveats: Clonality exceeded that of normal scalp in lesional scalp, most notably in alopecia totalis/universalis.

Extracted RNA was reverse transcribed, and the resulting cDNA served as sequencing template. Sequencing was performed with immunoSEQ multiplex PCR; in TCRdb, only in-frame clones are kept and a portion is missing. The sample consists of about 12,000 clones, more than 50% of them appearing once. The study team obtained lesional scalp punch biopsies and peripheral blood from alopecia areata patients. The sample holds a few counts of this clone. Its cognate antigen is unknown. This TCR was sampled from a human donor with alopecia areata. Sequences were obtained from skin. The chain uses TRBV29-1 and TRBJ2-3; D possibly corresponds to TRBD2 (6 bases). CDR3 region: CSVEGGLLTDTQYF. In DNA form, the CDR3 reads TGCAGCGTTGAAGGGGGACTCCTCACAGATACGCAGTATTTT.